These 21 T cell receptor beta chains were all obtained from the same sample, sequenced in a study of T cell responses to AZD1222 COVID-19 vaccine (dated by TCRdb to 2020 to 2022). The library was generated by the immunoSEQ multiplex PCR assay. TCRdb provides this immuneACCESS table in a form limited to in-frame rearrangements. Some clones are lacking; in checked studies, under half of them reflect an unresolved V gene, and why the rest are absent is not known. The table for this sample lists over 55,000 clones; roughly 80% of them were counted only once. Over 3% of the sample is taken by the ten largest. In light of the paper, this sample's time point label describes: about 28 days (+/-7) after the second vaccine dose. Sequenced here: peripheral blood, sampled 28 days after the second AZD1222 dose. The receptors derive from an adult who received the AZD1222 COVID-19 vaccine.

This chain links TRBV5-6 with TRBJ2-3; 10 positions agree with TRBD1. CDR1 SGHDT and CDR2 YYEEEE come from the germline V gene. The V and J ends lost 4 bases and 5 bases, in that order; junction bases with no gene match: 4. The CDR3 extends over 14 amino acids. In DNA, the CDR3 is TGTGCCAGCAGCCCAGGACAGGGGGTAGATACGCAGTATTTT. Translating gives CASSPGQGVDTQYF.

The chain couples TRBV7-2 to TRBJ2-2, with TRBD2 as a possible D gene (5 bases). Germline V lookup: CDR1 SGHTA, CDR2 FQGNSA. Trimming cost V 3 bases and J 0 bases, with 5 bases left between them. The length of the CDR3 is 14 residues. The CDR3 bases are TGTGCCAGCAGCTTTAGCGCGAACACCGGGGAGCTGTTTTTT. It is translated as CASSFSANTGELFF. Filled out from reference TRBV7-2 and TRBJ2-2, the complete variable domain reads GAGVSQSPSNKVTEKGKDVELRCDPISGHTALYWYRQSLGQGLEFLIYFQGNSAPDKSGLPSDRFSAERTGGSVSTLTIQRTQQEDSAVYLCASSFSANTGELFFGEGSRLTVL.

The J gene is TRBJ2-2, the V gene TRBV27; D ambiguous. The V end was cut by 6 bases, the J end by 6 bases, with 8 bases between. Per the germline V gene, CDR1 is MNHEY and CDR2 is SMNVEV (reference sequence). The length of the CDR3 is 12 residues. The CDR3 DNA sequence: TGTGCCAGCAGCTGGAGAGCCGGGGAGCTGTTTTTT. Protein product: CASSWRAGELFF.

The chain employs TRBV11-2 and TRBJ1-1, with D possibly being TRBD1 (5 bases). The V end was cut by 1 base, the J end by 3 bases, with 9 bases between. CDR1 is SGHAT, CDR2 FQNNGV, per germline. This CDR3 region has 14 residues. The CDR3 reads CASSLAGGDTEAFF. Here the CDR3 DNA reads TGTGCCAGCAGCTTAGCGGGGGGGGACACTGAAGCTTTCTTT.

The chain links TRBV6-5 to TRBJ2-7, with a weak D call TRBD2 (6 bases). The germline V and J ends were trimmed by 4 bases and 0 bases, with 13 bases remaining between them. The CDR3 is 15 residues long. Per the germline V gene, CDR1 is MNHEY and CDR2 is SVGAGI. The CDR3, as DNA: TGTGCCAGCAGTTGGGCTGGGGGGTTCTCCTACGAGCAGTACTTC. Residues: CASSWAGGFSYEQYF.

The CDR3 coding sequence is TGTGCCAGCAGCCAACCAGGGTCGAACAATCAGCCCCAGCATTTT. The encoded protein is CASSQPGSNNQPQHF. The V gene is TRBV4-2, the J gene TRBJ1-5, with a tentative D call TRBD1 (5 bases). This CDR3 has 15 amino acids. Deletions cut 2 bases from V and 3 bases from J, with 11 bases between. The germline gives CDR1 LGHNA, CDR2 YNFKEQ.

CDR3 sequence reads: CANRVGGAGAGELFF. DNA for the CDR3: TGTGCCAACAGGGTGGGAGGGGCCGGAGCCGGGGAGCTGTTTTTT. The chain combines TRBV19 with TRBJ2-2, with D maybe TRBD2 (7 bases). The germline V gene encodes CDR1 LNHDA and CDR2 SQIVND (reference sequence). V was pared by 10 bases and J by 6 bases, with 21 bases between. The CDR3 extends over 15 amino acids.

This clone was seen a few times. The rearrangement links TRBV5-5 to TRBJ2-3, with 9 bases matching TRBD2. Germline CDR1 and CDR2: SGHKS and YYEKEE (reference sequence). The CDR3 is made up of 15 amino acids. J was trimmed by 5 bases and V by 0 bases; bases with no gene match: 4. CDR3 in amino acids: CASSLVGSGGDTQYF. In nucleotides, the CDR3 is TGTGCCAGCAGCTTGGTGGGTAGCGGGGGAGATACGCAGTATTTT. The full variable domain, its missing parts supplied by reference TRBV5-5 and TRBJ2-3, is DAGVTQSPTHLIKTRGQQVTLRCSPISGHKSVSWYQQVLGQGPQFIFQYYEKEERGRGNFPDRFSARQFPNYSSELNVNALLLGDSALYLCASSLVGSGGDTQYFGPGTRLTVL.

The chain combines TRBV11-2 with TRBJ1-1; 7 bases agree with TRBD1. The length of the CDR3 is 14 residues. The germline V gene encodes CDR1 SGHAT and CDR2 FQNNGV. Losses at the gene ends were 8 bases for V and 4 bases for J; bases not matched to a gene: 10. The CDR3 region has the DNA TGTGCCAGCTCCTCAGACAGGGCGAGCACTGAAGCTTTCTTT. Amino acids: CASSSDRASTEAFF.

The chain is built from TRBV23-1 and TRBJ2-7; 8 nucleotides match TRBD1. TRBV23-1 carries the ORF label, with uncertain function. The junction had 13 bases not matched to a gene; V was cut back by 3 bases and J by 3 bases. This CDR3 is 17 amino acids long. The CDR3, as DNA: TGCGCCAGCAGTCACCCGGGACAGGCAACAGGTGACTACGAGCAGTACTTC. Translating gives CASSHPGQATGDYEQYF.

In nucleotides, the CDR3 is TGTGCCAGCAGTTACCCGACAGGCGTCGGCTCTTACGAGCAGTACTTC. Its translation: CASSYPTGVGSYEQYF. The V call is TRBV6-2 or TRBV6-3, the J call TRBJ2-7; D may be TRBD1 (6 bases). V lost 2 bases, J lost 4 bases, and 18 bases lay in between. The germline V gene has CDR1 MNHEY and CDR2 SVGEGT. The CDR3 is 16 residues long.

V gene TRBV9 combines with J gene TRBJ1-5; 9 nucleotides agree with TRBD1. The ends lost 0 bases at V and 6 bases at J; junction bases unmatched: 7. The germline V gene has CDR1 SGDLS and CDR2 YYNGEE. This CDR3 has 16 residues. CDR3 in amino acids: CASSVGTGDPGQPQHF. Written as DNA, the CDR3 is TGTGCCAGCAGCGTAGGGACAGGGGATCCGGGTCAGCCCCAGCATTTT.

The chain employs TRBV5-1 and TRBJ1-1, with TRBD1 identical over 8 bases. The CDR3 is 16 residues long. V lost 0 bases to trimming and J lost 0 bases; unmatched junction nucleotides: 4. Germline loops: CDR1 SGHRS, CDR2 YFSETQ. The CDR3 is CASSLGAGGMNTEAFF. In DNA form, the CDR3 reads TGCGCCAGCAGCTTGGGCGCAGGGGGCATGAACACTGAAGCTTTCTTT.

The rearrangement links TRBV28 to TRBJ1-1; D not resolved. Trimming took off 7 bases at V and 0 bases at J, with 9 bases between the two ends. This CDR3 comprises 13 residues. The germline CDR1 and CDR2 sequences are MDHEN and SYDVKM. CDR3 sequence (DNA): TGTGCCAGCATAGCGCTAATGAACACTGAAGCTTTCTTT. Its translation: CASIALMNTEAFF.

V is TRBV29-1 and J is TRBJ1-1; 10 bases fit TRBD1. The CDR3 runs 13 residues. Germline CDR1 SQVTM, CDR2 ANQGSEA. V shed 8 bases, J shed 6 bases, and the junction held 9 bases outside the gene matches. The CDR3 nucleotides read TGCAGCCACACCGGGACAGGGGCTTCTGAAGCTTTCTTT. It is translated as CSHTGTGASEAFF.

This chain links TRBV5-1 with TRBJ2-5, with D perhaps given as TRBD1 or TRBD2 (5 bases each). CDR1 and CDR2 (germline): SGHRS, YFSETQ. CDR3 length equals 17 residues. V gave up 0 bases and J gave up 7 bases, with 22 bases separating them. Here the CDR3 reads CASSLDAGTSSLGTQYF. In nucleotides, the CDR3 is TGCGCCAGCAGCTTGGATGCCGGGACCTCCTCCTTGGGGACCCAGTACTTC.

The chain employs TRBV19 and TRBJ2-6; D gene unclear. CDR3 size: 16 residues. Trimming removed 7 bases at V and 0 bases at J, with 13 bases between. Germline V CDR1 and CDR2: LNHDA, SQIVND (reference sequence). In nucleotides, the CDR3 is TGTGCCAGTACCCCCGGCCTATACTCTGGGGCCAACGTCCTGACTTTC. Protein: CASTPGLYSGANVLTF.

DNA for the CDR3: TGTGCCAGCGAAGGACAGGGATCTGAAGCTTTCTTT. It is translated as CASEGQGSEAFF. The chain links TRBV3-1 (or the pseudogene TRBV3-2) to TRBJ1-1, with 8 nucleotides matching TRBD1. V was pared by 8 bases and J by 6 bases, with 5 bases of the junction left unmatched. The CDR3 covers 12 residues. CDR1 LGHDT and CDR2 YNNKEL come from the germline V gene (reference sequence).

V and J are TRBV6-5 and TRBJ2-7; D remains ambiguous. The CDR3 extends over 14 amino acids. Trimming stripped 8 bases from V and 2 bases from J, with 16 bases between. Germline loops: CDR1 MNHEY, CDR2 SVGAGI. CDR3 in amino acids: CASGRVQSPYEQYF. The CDR3 region has the DNA TGTGCCAGCGGCCGAGTGCAAAGCCCCTACGAGCAGTACTTC.

The genes are TRBV7-9 and TRBJ2-1, with 11 nucleotides matching TRBD2. The CDR3 extends over 15 amino acids. CDR1 is SEHNR and CDR2 is FQNEAQ in the germline V gene (reference sequence). Unmatched junction bases numbered 8, after V lost 6 bases and J lost 7 bases. The CDR3 is CASRGTSGGQNEQFF. CDR3 nucleotides: TGTGCCAGCAGGGGTACTAGCGGGGGTCAAAATGAGCAGTTCTTC.

The chain employs TRBV6-1 and TRBJ1-2; weak D call: TRBD1 (6 bases). Germline V gives CDR1 MNHNS, CDR2 SASEGT. Between the trimmed V and J ends, which lost 0 bases and 2 bases, there was a span of 10 bases. The CDR3 sequence is 15 residues long. As DNA, the CDR3 is TGTGCCAGCAGTGAAGCGGCGCAGGGGAACTATGGCTACACCTTC. It encodes CASSEAAQGNYGYTF.